Shown below are 7 T cell receptor beta chains from a single sample sequenced in a study of T cells in Graves' hyperthyroidism and ophthalmopathy (dated by TCRdb to between 2018 and 2021). Library creation used multiplex PCR. TCRdb shows the sequencer as Illumina HiSeq 2000. Amplification of TCR beta CDR3 regions was carried out from RNA transcripts. The TCR CDR3 was subjected to a first round of RT-PCR using the HTBI primer set and the Qiagen OneStep RT-PCR kit. TCRdb took the public reads, trimmed them with fastp at Q25, ran MiXCR for clone calling and kept in-frame beta chains. Identical CDR3 protein sequences are pooled into one entry, listed with their most common genes and DNA. For this sample the table gives a few hundred thousand distinct CDR3 sequences, of which less than 20% were detected only once. The ten most abundant clones make up around 6.6% of the sample. Material for sequencing was blood. The receptors shown here come from a woman in her 30s with Graves' hyperthyroidism.

This clonotype was detected a few times. This chain connects TRBV6-5 to TRBJ1-1; D is unclear. Germline values: CDR1 MNHEY, CDR2 SVGAGI. The CDR3 spans 14 residues. Trimming removed 2 bases at V and 5 bases at J, with 12 bases between. This CDR3 is CASSYQEMSTEAFF. The CDR3 DNA reads as TGTGCCAGCAGTTACCAAGAGATGAGTACTGAAGCTTTCTTT.

At least ten counts were recorded for this clonotype. The rearrangement uses TRBV6-1 and TRBJ1-2; weak D call: TRBD1 (5 bases). V lost 0 bases to trimming and J lost 4 bases, with 15 bases between them. Germline CDR1 and CDR2: MNHNS and SASEGT. The CDR3 extends over 16 amino acids. CDR3 sequence reads: CASSEASTGRGYGYTF. The CDR3 DNA is TGTGCCAGCAGTGAAGCCTCGACTGGGAGGGGCTATGGCTACACCTTC.

The table lists this clonotype with many counts. The CDR3 loop reads CSARDKGEVSLNRRETQYF. In nucleotides, the CDR3 is TGCAGTGCTAGAGATAAGGGAGAAGTGAGTCTGAATAGGAGAGAGACCCAGTACTTC. The rearrangement joins TRBV20-1 to TRBJ2-5, with a tentative D call TRBD2 (5 bases). CDR1 is DFQATT, CDR2 SNEGSKA, per germline (reference sequence). CDR3 length: 19 residues. V lost 0 bases and J lost 4, with 27 bases in between.

Turning to this clonotype: A read error may be the cause here, since a much bigger clone is one base away. Since the CDR3 does not end with the conserved phenylalanine or tryptophan, this likely comes from a read error. This rearrangement joins TRBV27 to TRBJ2-2; TRBD1 agrees at 8 bases. CDR1 is MNHEY and CDR2 is SMNVEV in the germline V gene (reference sequence). Trimming took 10 bases from V and 0 from J; bases not matched to a gene: 4. This CDR3 comprises 14 residues. In DNA form, the CDR3 reads TGTGCCACCCAGGGGGCTGCGAACACCGGGGAGCTGTTTTCT. Protein: CATQGAANTGELFS.

In this sample, this clonotype turned up once. The V gene is TRBV5-5, the J gene TRBJ2-5, with a possible D match to TRBD2 (6 bases). Germline V gives CDR1 SGHKS, CDR2 YYEKEE (reference sequence). This CDR3 is 15 amino acids long. Trimming took 1 base from V and 5 from J, leaving 15 bases between them. The CDR3 region has the DNA TGTGCCAGCAGCTTGTACGGAGGGTTGGTGGAGACCCAGTACTTC. Its translation is CASSLYGGLVETQYF.

This clonotype was detected ten times or more. The chain links TRBV7-6 to TRBJ2-5; tentatively, D is TRBD1 (6 bases). Germline CDR1 reads SGHVS; CDR2 reads FNYEAQ. This CDR3 is built from 15 residues. V lost 1 base and J 3 bases, leaving 12 bases between the germline ends. The CDR3 loop reads CASSLEPRQEETQYF. As DNA, the CDR3 is TGTGCCAGCAGCTTAGAGCCCAGACAGGAAGAGACCCAGTACTTC. The whole variable domain, remainder taken from reference TRBV7-6 and TRBJ2-5, is GAGVSQSPRYKVTKRGQDVALRCDPISGHVSLYWYRQALGQGPEFLTYFNYEAQQDKSGLPNDRFSAERPEGSISTLTIQRTEQRDSAMYRCASSLEPRQEETQYFGPGTRLLVL.

This clonotype was recorded many times. The chain employs TRBV10-1 and TRBJ2-1; 8 bases line up with TRBD2. The J segment lost 6 bases and the V segment lost 1 base, leaving 5 bases of the junction unmatched. Looked up from germline, CDR1 is WNHNN and CDR2 is SYGVQD (reference sequence). The CDR3 length is 15 residues. CDR3 coding DNA: TGCGCCAGCAGTGAGTTCGGTAGCGGGACCAATGAGCAGTTCTTC. Residues: CASSEFGSGTNEQFF.